Below are 5 T cell receptor beta chains sequenced from a single sample in a study of identical twins. Using its own MiXCR run on the 5' RACE reads, TCRdb lists one record per CDR3 protein. The sample records about 480,000 distinct CDR3 sequences, 12% to 15% being singletons. The same data also went into a second study, on yellow fever vaccine responses in identical twins.

The material sequenced was CD4+ T cells sorted from blood. These receptors were collected from a woman under 30 in good health.

This clonotype appeared a few times. CDR3 loop: CSAQGSNQPQHF. The DNA of the CDR3 is TGCAGTGCTCAGGGCAGCAATCAGCCCCAGCATTTT. The J gene is TRBJ1-5, the V gene TRBV20-1, with D maybe TRBD1 (5 bases). Germline V gene lookup returns CDR1 DFQATT and CDR2 SNEGSKA (reference sequence). Trimming stripped 5 bases from V and 1 base from J, with 6 bases between. This CDR3 region has 12 residues.

This clonotype was counted between two and nine times. This chain links TRBV11-2 with TRBJ2-3, with D possibly TRBD2 on 6 matching bases. Germline CDR1 SGHAT, CDR2 FQNNGV. With 5 bases removed from V and 2 bases from J, the gap between germline ends came to 17 bases. The CDR3 loop spans 16 amino acids. The CDR3 protein is CASSRRGPRNTDTQYF. The DNA for the CDR3 is TGTGCCAGCAGCCGGAGGGGACCGCGAAACACAGATACGCAGTATTTT.

The V gene is TRBV7-9, the J gene TRBJ2-7; 11 nucleotides match TRBD1. Losses at the gene ends were 4 bases for V and 7 bases for J; bases not matched to a gene: 6. Germline assignment: CDR1 SEHNR and CDR2 FQNEAQ (reference sequence). The CDR3 is 14 amino acids. Here the CDR3 reads CASSSTGTGGEQYF. For the CDR3, the DNA is TGTGCCAGCAGCTCAACCGGGACAGGGGGAGAGCAGTACTTC.

V usage is TRBV25-1 and J usage is TRBJ2-2; 7 bases fit TRBD2. Germline CDR1 is MGHDK and CDR2 is SYGVNS. V lost 0 bases and J lost 8; bases outside the gene matches: 6. This CDR3 region has 15 residues. The CDR3 nucleotides are TGTGCCAGCAGTGAATATCGCGGGAGTGTGGGGGAGCTGTTTTTT. Translating gives CASSEYRGSVGELFF.

In this sample, this clonotype turned up a few times. The CDR3 loop reads CASSLYLAGNTGELFF. The CDR3 bases are TGTGCCAGCAGTTTATATCTAGCGGGTAACACCGGGGAGCTGTTTTTT. This chain joins TRBV12-3 or TRBV12-4 and TRBJ2-2, with TRBD2 identical over 8 bases. The CDR3 contains 16 residues. Trimming removed 2 bases from V and 2 bases from J; junction bases left unmatched: 4.